Presented here are 20 T cell receptor beta chains from one specimen sequenced in a study of radiotherapy plus CTLA-4 blockade in lung cancer. Clones were sequenced by immunoSEQ multiplex PCR, and TCRdb holds only the in-frame ones, with some missing. The data show tens of thousands of clones, under 85% seen once. The starting material was peripheral blood, obtained from a patient treated with radiotherapy plus ipilimumab. All receptors come from a human donor with non-small cell lung cancer whose response to radiotherapy plus ipilimumab could not be evaluated.

The V gene is TRBV7-9, the J gene TRBJ1-1; unclear D gene. V was trimmed by 5 bases and J by 6 bases, leaving 10 bases between them. The CDR3 sequence is 12 residues long. The germline gives CDR1 SEHNR, CDR2 FQNEAQ (reference sequence). The CDR3 bases are TGTGCCAGCAGCCGAGACACCCCTGAAGCTTTCTTT. This translates into CASSRDTPEAFF.

The rearrangement links TRBV5-5 to TRBJ2-7; 9 nucleotides align to TRBD1. CDR3 length: 14 amino acids. Looked up from germline, CDR1 is SGHKS and CDR2 is YYEKEE (reference sequence). Trimming took 0 bases from V and 6 from J; bases not matched to a gene: 4. The CDR3 DNA follows: TGTGCCAGCAGCTTGGAGGGACAGGGAATCGAGCAGTACTTC. This sequence encodes CASSLEGQGIEQYF.

J is TRBJ1-1 and V is TRBV6-5; 7 bases fit TRBD1. Germline V lookup: CDR1 MNHEY, CDR2 SVGAGI. V shed 6 bases, J shed 5 bases, and the junction held 9 bases outside the gene matches. The CDR3 contains 14 residues. The CDR3 region is CASSQAAGGTEAFF. CDR3 DNA: TGTGCCAGCAGCCAAGCGGCAGGGGGGACTGAAGCTTTCTTT.

The rearrangement uses TRBV9 and TRBJ2-5; weak D call: TRBD1 (7 bases). CDR1 and CDR2 (germline): SGDLS, YYNGEE. The CDR3 contains 14 residues. V gave up 6 bases and J gave up 6 bases, with 18 bases separating them. CDR3 in amino acids: CASNRQGGAQTQYF. In nucleotides, the CDR3 is TGTGCCAGCAACAGGCAGGGGGGTGCCCAGACCCAGTACTTC.

The chain couples TRBV2 to TRBJ1-5, with TRBD1 identical over 9 bases. Trimming at V came to 11 bases and at J to 8 bases, leaving 13 bases not matched to a gene. CDR1 is SNHLY and CDR2 is FYNNEI in the germline V gene. CDR3 size: 14 residues. The CDR3 sequence: CAGGGQGGDEPQHF. The DNA of the CDR3 is TGTGCCGGAGGGGGACAGGGCGGGGATGAGCCCCAGCATTTT. Complete variable domain (other parts from reference TRBV2 and TRBJ1-5): EPEVTQTPSHQVTQMGQEVILRCVPISNHLYFYWYRQILGQKVEFLVSFYNNEISEKSEIFDDQFSVERPDGSNFTLKIRSTKLEDSAMYFCAGGGQGGDEPQHFGDGTRLSIL.

The J gene is TRBJ2-2, the V gene TRBV4-1; perhaps TRBD1 as D (6 bases). This CDR3 has 15 amino acids. Germline values: CDR1 MGHRA, CDR2 YSYEKL. Trimming pared 5 bases from V and 5 bases from J, leaving 15 bases between. The CDR3 reads CASSRDNRETGELFF. The CDR3 nucleotides read TGCGCCAGCAGCAGAGACAACAGGGAGACCGGGGAGCTGTTTTTT.

The chain couples TRBV10-2 to TRBJ2-7, with TRBD1 identical over 7 bases. J lost 3 bases, V lost 2 bases, and 7 bases had no gene match. Per the germline V gene, CDR1 is WSHSY and CDR2 is SAAADI. The CDR3 contains 15 residues. The CDR3 DNA follows: TGCGCCAGCAGTGAGGCCAACAGGGGAAGCTACGAGCAGTACTTC. The encoded protein is CASSEANRGSYEQYF.

This clone was observed a handful of times. The chain links TRBV18 to TRBJ1-1, with 7 bases fitting TRBD1. The CDR3 is 17 amino acids. Germline values: CDR1 KGHSH, CDR2 LQKENI. With V trimmed by 3 bases and J by 0 bases, 10 bases remained unmatched. Written as DNA, the CDR3 is TGTGCCAGCTCACCTAGTGCGACAGGGATTGTGAACACTGAAGCTTTCTTT. Its translation: CASSPSATGIVNTEAFF.

This clone appeared once. This rearrangement joins TRBV30 to TRBJ2-1; the match to TRBD2 covers 8 bases. The germline gives CDR1 GTSNPN, CDR2 SVGIG (reference sequence). V trimming: 2 bases; J trimming: 14 bases; junction bases outside the gene matches: 5. The CDR3 spans 11 residues. CDR3 DNA sequence: TGTGCCTGGAGTAACGCGGGAGGAAAGTTCTTC. Residues: CAWSNAGGKFF. The full variable domain, in which reference TRBV30 and TRBJ2-1 provide the parts outside the CDR3, is SQTIHQWPATLVQPVGSPLSLECTVEGTSNPNLYWYRQAAGRGLQLLFYSVGIGQISSEVPQNLSASRPQDRQFILSSKKLLLSDSGFYLCAWSNAGGKFFGPGTRLTVL.

For this clone: One end of the junction varies from germline; a read error may be responsible. This rearrangement joins TRBV7-9 to TRBJ2-7; 7 nucleotides line up with TRBD2. The CDR3 length is 16 residues. Germline V CDR1 and CDR2: SEHNR, FQNEAQ (reference sequence). In DNA, the CDR3 is TGCGCCAGCAGCCAAGATTCACTAGCGCAGTCCTACGAGCAGTACTTC. Amino acid sequence: CASSQDSLAQSYEQYF.

The chain links TRBV5-1 to TRBJ2-1; a possible D gene is TRBD1 (5 bases). The germline V gene encodes CDR1 SGHRS and CDR2 YFSETQ. The CDR3 runs 16 residues. V shed 2 bases and J shed 0 bases, with 12 bases lying between them. The chain's CDR3 is CASSLGGHSSYNEQFF. The CDR3 DNA is TGCGCCAGCAGCTTAGGCGGACACAGCTCCTACAATGAGCAGTTCTTC. The entire variable domain, with the rest obtained from reference TRBV5-1 and TRBJ2-1, is as follows: KAGVTQTPRYLIKTRGQQVTLSCSPISGHRSVSWYQQTPGQGLQFLFEYFSETQRNKGNFPGRFSGRQFSNSRSEMNVSTLELGDSALYLCASSLGGHSSYNEQFFGPGTRLTVL.

This clone showed up just once. The rearrangement uses TRBV29-1 and TRBJ2-1; 8 bases align to TRBD1. The ends lost 7 bases at V and 3 bases at J; junction bases unmatched: 5. The CDR3 is 13 residues long. The V gene's germline CDR1 is SQVTM and CDR2 ANQGSEA. CDR3: CSGRTGSYNEQFF. DNA for the CDR3: TGCAGCGGACGGACAGGGAGCTACAATGAGCAGTTCTTC.

This chain joins TRBV6-5 and TRBJ1-2; D is undetermined. CDR1 MNHEY and CDR2 SVGAGI come from the germline V gene. V was clipped by 6 bases and J by 6 bases, with 17 bases between them. CDR3 length: 14 amino acids. This chain's CDR3 is CASRSRREVDGYTF. CDR3 nucleotides: TGTGCCAGCAGATCGCGGCGGGAAGTCGATGGCTACACCTTC.

The gene calls are TRBV6-6 and TRBJ2-7, with D possibly matching TRBD2 (5 bases). CDR1 is MNHNY, CDR2 SVGAGI, per germline (reference sequence). The CDR3 runs 14 residues. V dropped 2 bases and J dropped 3 bases, with 11 bases sitting between them. CDR3 coding DNA: TGTGCCAGCAGTTACCCCGAGGGCTTCTACGAGCAGTACTTC. Translated, it gives CASSYPEGFYEQYF.

The J gene is TRBJ2-1, the V gene TRBV6-1, with D tentatively TRBD1 (5 bases). The CDR3 extends over 14 amino acids. Germline-derived CDR1 and CDR2 are MNHNS and SASEGT. The germline V and J ends were trimmed by 9 bases and 7 bases, with 19 bases remaining between them. The CDR3 region has the DNA TGTGCCAGTAGGCCTTTTTCAGGGTTGAATGAGCAGTTCTTC. As protein: CASRPFSGLNEQFF.

This sequence joins TRBV7-2 and TRBJ2-5, with 11 bases that match TRBD2. Trimming removed 5 bases from V and 5 bases from J; junction bases left unmatched: 16. The V gene's germline CDR1 is SGHTA and CDR2 FQGNSA. The CDR3 is 18 amino acids. The CDR3 sequence: CASSRYLAGGGKRETQYF. The CDR3 bases are TGTGCCAGCAGCAGATATTTAGCGGGAGGGGGTAAAAGGGAGACCCAGTACTTC.

The table lists this clone with a few counts. The gene calls are TRBV11-3 and TRBJ2-3, with 8 positions matching TRBD2. J gave up 6 bases and V 2 bases, and 7 bases lay outside the gene matches. Looked up from germline, CDR1 is SGHNT and CDR2 is YENEEA. The CDR3 totals 15 residues. The CDR3 here is CASSLRSGSSDTQYF. DNA for the CDR3: TGTGCCAGCAGCTTAAGAAGCGGGAGCTCGGATACGCAGTATTTT.

The gene calls are TRBV5-4 and TRBJ2-7; 10 nucleotides align to TRBD2. Germline CDR1 SGHNT, CDR2 YYREEE (reference sequence). Unmatched junction bases numbered 9, after V lost 4 bases and J lost 5 bases. This CDR3 spans 15 amino acids. The CDR3 nucleotides read TGTGCCAGCAGCAGGCTAGCGGGAGCAGTAAACGAGCAGTACTTC. Translating it yields CASSRLAGAVNEQYF.

This chain connects TRBV30 to TRBJ2-4, with a weak D call TRBD2 (6 bases). The CDR3 runs 15 residues. Germline CDR1 is GTSNPN and CDR2 is SVGIG (reference sequence). Trimming took 1 base from V and 6 from J, leaving 16 bases between them. The chain's CDR3 is CAWSGPSSAGNIQYF. The CDR3 DNA follows: TGTGCCTGGAGTGGGCCATCTAGCGCTGGAAACATTCAGTACTTC.

In the case of this clone: A far larger clone lies a single base away; this is likely a read error. Distinct nucleotide sequences in the sample also encode this CDR3. The genes are TRBV11-2 and TRBJ2-7; 11 positions agree with TRBD1. The CDR3 totals 16 residues. V lost 5 bases and J lost 5; bases outside the gene matches: 11. Germline V lookup: CDR1 SGHAT, CDR2 FQNNGV. CDR3 DNA: TGTGCCAGCAGCCAAGAAGCCGGGACAGGGGGAAACGAGCAGTACTTC. It translates to CASSQEAGTGGNEQYF.